The TCR beta chain described here comes from a study of shared clonotypes between healthy human individuals (dated by TCRdb to the early 2020s). Background on the whole study: A couple of women and a few men aged 18 to 49 years were included in the cohort. Leukapheresis yielded between about 0.85 and 10 billion PBMCs per donor. To increase sequencing depth and limit assay-specific biases, different laboratories used diverse techniques to prepare libraries and sequence TCR repertoires. For each donor, CD4 naive and CD4 memory were each run on three plates, CD8 naive on two plates, and CD8 memory on one plate. The study deeply sequenced blood TCR repertoires of several healthy adults to estimate repertoire size and the extent of clonotype sharing between individuals.

V sheds 3 bases and J sheds 1 base, leaving 15 bases between their ends. The CDR3 goes from the cysteine to the phenylalanine over 17 residues. Of all the DNA, just the CDR3 is kept, 51 bases in frame from base 1. CDR1 is given as LGHNA and CDR2 as YSLEER, both from the germline V gene. CD8 naive samples consisted of CD45RO-negative cells that were positively selected for CCR7, yielding a CD45RA+CCR7+ population without TemRA cells. Donors were healthy HIV-negative adults with no recently reported acute infections or vaccinations. Every donor was a Caucasian adult residing in Nashville, Tennessee, USA. Blood was obtained by leukapheresis, after which PBMCs were separated by Ficoll-Histopaque density gradient centrifugation and cryopreserved in liquid nitrogen vapor phase. Purity and quantity of every magnetically sorted T cell population were checked by analytical flow cytometry. Genomic DNA was isolated from every sorted fraction and measured by UV absorbance on a Nanodrop 2000c.

Broad study findings and their caveats: Based on pairwise subsampling, the degree of clonotype sharing among donors was expected to be affected by sequencing depth. Naive subsets generally had larger estimated clonotype richness than memory subsets did. Incomplete sequencing was indicated by rarefaction of sorted-subset datasets, despite the large sequencing depth. Higher generation probabilities were observed for clonotypes shared by all four sorted-subset donors than for non-shared clonotypes. Across a handful of donors, approximately 5% of naive CD4, 3% to 3.5% of naive CD8, approximately 2.5% of memory CD4, and around 0.4% of memory CD8 clonotypes were shared. Because the study included a small number of donors, the genetic and exposure-history diversity represented was limited. Sampling was restricted to blood, and TCR repertoires in tissue are likely to differ from TCR repertoires in blood.

Using the deep immunoSEQ assay, multiplex PCR amplified TCR CDR3 regions from genomic DNA. Extracted genomic DNA from each cell subset was distributed evenly across all wells of several immunoSEQ 96-well plates, and each plate was treated as a replicate. For sorted subsets, roughly 200 ng of genomic DNA, equivalent to about 30,000 T cell genomes, went into each replicate PCR. Purified libraries were measured with a Qubit 3.0 fluorometer, size-checked on a Bioanalyzer 2100, and measured again with the KAPA Library Quantification kit. Every immunoSEQ 96-well plate was sequenced on a dedicated single-read 150-cycle Illumina NextSeq 550 flow cell. As for the authors' bioinformatics: Because the immunoSEQ output held only junctional sequences and lacked quality scores, the filtering could not match the filtering applied to full-length reads. Sequences were annotated with PyIR, a Python wrapper for IgBLAST v1.9, using IMGT germline references to assign V/J genes and CDR3. Reads with weak V/J assignments (E-value above 1e-6), missing CDR3, stop codons, out-of-frame junctions, or ambiguous translated residues were removed. V3J clonotypes were defined as sequences sharing an identical inferred V gene, J gene, and CDR3 amino acid sequence. To compute the percentage overlap between repertoires, the number of shared unique clonotypes was divided by the size of the smaller repertoire. Three approaches were used to assess repertoire richness: RTK rarefaction, the Chao1 estimator, and Recon v2.1 estimates of unobserved clonotypes. Generation probabilities for all TCRbeta clonotypes obtained by the gDNA method from several donors were computed using OLGA. TCRdb took over this immuneACCESS table, retaining in-frame rearrangements with V and J assigned. Such tables are incomplete; in checked studies, under half of the missing clones stem from an unresolved V gene, and the remainder is unexplained. V and J calls and clone size come straight from that table; D and trimming were deduced from the DNA. This sample holds around 2,000,000 clones; approximately 95% were observed only once. Around 1.1% of the sample is held by the ten biggest clonotypes.

With regard to this clone: Its antigen is still unknown. No base quality information exists; no much larger clone differs at one position.

Specimen: naive CD8+ T cells sorted from blood. Sample cell subset or site, as interpreted from the label and publication: CD45RA+CCR7+. Rearrangement joined TRBV4-3 to TRBJ2-2; matching of 6 bases hints at TRBD2 as the D gene. This TCR was sampled from a man aged 18 to 29 in good health. The DNA reads as follows: TGCGCCAGCAGCCAGGATCCCTGGCGGGAGAACACCGGGGAGCTGTTTTTT. Its amino acids are CASSQDPWRENTGELFF.